This T cell receptor beta chain appears in the sequencing data of a study of blood T cell repertoires in COVID-19. Germline CDR1 reads SGHRS; CDR2 reads YFSETQ. This CDR3 spans 16 amino acids. V dropped 4 bases and J dropped 7; count of bases not matched to a gene: 11. Per the original methods: Estimation of nucleated cell counts was performed using reference gene primer amplification. Assay: immunoSEQ multiplex PCR; the TCRdb copy retains only in-frame clones and omits some. D and trimming come from the DNA, and the V and J calls and clone size come from that table. This sample has under 300,000 clones, with 70% to 80% found just once.

The sequence came from a woman of 80 years or more with acute or convalescent COVID-19. The V gene is TRBV5-1, the J gene TRBJ1-2; 12 bases line up with TRBD1. The sample comprised peripheral blood. This CDR3 is CASSRDSGTGGGGYTF. The CDR3 DNA sequence: TGCGCCAGCAGCAGAGATTCCGGGACAGGGGGCGGTGGCTACACCTTC.